This T cell receptor beta chain was sequenced for a study of T cell responses to AZD1222 COVID-19 vaccine. Assay used: immunoSEQ multiplex PCR; TCRdb lists only in-frame clones, some missing. The sample consists of approximately 100,000 clones, roughly nine tenths of them appearing once. The CDR3 runs 16 residues. CDR1 and CDR2 from the germline V gene are SGDLS and YYNGEE. Trimming cost V 7 bases and J 5 bases; bases outside gene matches: 11. The V and J genes are TRBV9 and TRBJ2-5, with 13 bases lining up with TRBD2. The sequences come from peripheral blood, collected on day 0 of AZD1222 vaccination. This TCR came from an adult in good health. The CDR3 region has the DNA TGTGCCAGCTGGGTGGGGACTAGCGGGACGGGGGAGACCCAGTACTTC. Residues: CASWVGTSGTGETQYF.